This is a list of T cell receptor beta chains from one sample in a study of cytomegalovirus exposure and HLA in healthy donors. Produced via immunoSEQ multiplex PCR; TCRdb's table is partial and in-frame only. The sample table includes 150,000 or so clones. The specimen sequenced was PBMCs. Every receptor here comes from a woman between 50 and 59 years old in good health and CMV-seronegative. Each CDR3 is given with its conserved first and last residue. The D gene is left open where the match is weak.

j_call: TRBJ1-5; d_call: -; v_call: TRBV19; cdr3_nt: TGTGCCAGTAGTTGGCGGGGGGCAAGGAATCAGCCCCAGCATTTT; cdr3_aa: CASSWRGARNQPQHF
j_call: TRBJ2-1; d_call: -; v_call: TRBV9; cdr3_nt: TGTGCCAGCAGCCCCCCGACAGGCCCCTACAATGAGCAGTTCTTC; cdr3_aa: CASSPPTGPYNEQFF
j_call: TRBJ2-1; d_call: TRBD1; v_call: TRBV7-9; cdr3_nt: TGTGCCAGCAGCCCAAGTGTAGCGGGACAGGGGATAAATGAGCAGTTCTTC; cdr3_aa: CASSPSVAGQGINEQFF
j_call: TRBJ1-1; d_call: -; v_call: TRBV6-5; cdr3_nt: TGTGCCAGCAGTTTCCCGGGACTTAAAGGAACTGAAGCTTTCTTT; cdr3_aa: CASSFPGLKGTEAFF
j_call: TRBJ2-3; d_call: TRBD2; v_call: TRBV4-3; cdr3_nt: TGCGCCAGCAGCCAAGGTAATAGCGGGAGTAACTCACCAGATACGCAGTATTTT; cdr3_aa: CASSQGNSGSNSPDTQYF
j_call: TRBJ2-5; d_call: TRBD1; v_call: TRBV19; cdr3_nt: TGTGCCAGTAGTAATCCAGGGGGACCGTCCCAAGAGACCCAGTACTTC; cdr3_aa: CASSNPGGPSQETQYF
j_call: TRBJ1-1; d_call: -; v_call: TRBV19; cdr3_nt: TGTGCCAGTAGTATCCACAGGGTGGATGAAGCTTTCTTT; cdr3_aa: CASSIHRVDEAFF
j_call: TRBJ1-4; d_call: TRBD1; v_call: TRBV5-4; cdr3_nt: TGTGCCAGCAGCTTAGCCGGGACAGGGCGAGAAAAACTGTTTTTT; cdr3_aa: CASSLAGTGREKLFF
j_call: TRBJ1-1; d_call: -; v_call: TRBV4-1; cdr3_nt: TGCGCCAGCAGCCAAGTCGGATCGGGAACTGAAGCTTTCTTT; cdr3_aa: CASSQVGSGTEAFF
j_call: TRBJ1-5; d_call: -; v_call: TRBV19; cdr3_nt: TGTGCCAGTAGTATAACGGGAGGGAATCAGCCCCAGCATTTT; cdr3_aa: CASSITGGNQPQHF
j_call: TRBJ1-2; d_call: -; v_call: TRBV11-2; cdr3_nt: TGTGCCAGCAGCCCAGAACTCCAGGCCTATGGCTACACCTTC; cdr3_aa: CASSPELQAYGYTF
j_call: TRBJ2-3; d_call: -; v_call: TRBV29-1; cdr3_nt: TGCAGCGTTGAGGGGGGGGCGGCAGATACGCAGTATTTT; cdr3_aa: CSVEGGAADTQYF
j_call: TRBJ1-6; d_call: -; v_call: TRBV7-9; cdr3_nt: TGTGCCAGCAGCCCCGGGGGTTCACCCCTCCACTTT; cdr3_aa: CASSPGGSPLHF
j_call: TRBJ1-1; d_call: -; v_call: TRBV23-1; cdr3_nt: TGCGCCAGCAGTCGACCGGTCTCAACGGGAGTGAACACTGAAGCTTTCTTT; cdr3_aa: CASSRPVSTGVNTEAFF
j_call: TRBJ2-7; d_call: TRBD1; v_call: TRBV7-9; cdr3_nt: TGTGCCAGCAGCTCCACAGGGGTTGAGCAGTACTTC; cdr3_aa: CASSSTGVEQYF
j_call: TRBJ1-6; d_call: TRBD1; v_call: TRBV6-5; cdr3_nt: TGTGCCAGCAGGGTTCTGACAGGGAATTCACCCCTCCACTTT; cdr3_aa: CASRVLTGNSPLHF
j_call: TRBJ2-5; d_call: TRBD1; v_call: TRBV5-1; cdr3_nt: TGCGCCAGCAGGCAGGGACAGGGGGCGGGAGAGACCCAGTACTTC; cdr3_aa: CASRQGQGAGETQYF
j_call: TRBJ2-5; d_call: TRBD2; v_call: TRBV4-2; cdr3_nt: TGTGCCAGCAGCCAAGTGCGCGGGAGAGGTGCTTTTGAGACCCAGTACTTC; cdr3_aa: CASSQVRGRGAFETQYF
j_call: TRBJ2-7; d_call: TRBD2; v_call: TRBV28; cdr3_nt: TGTGCCAGCAGTTCCATACTTAGCGGGAGTCCCTACGAGCAGTACTTC; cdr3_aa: CASSSILSGSPYEQYF
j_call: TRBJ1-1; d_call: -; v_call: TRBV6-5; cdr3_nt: TGTGCCAGCAGTTGGGGGGAAGGCACTGAAGCTTTCTTT; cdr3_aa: CASSWGEGTEAFF
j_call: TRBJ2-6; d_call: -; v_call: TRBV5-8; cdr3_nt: TGTGCCAGCAGCTTGCGTGGGGCCAACGTCCTGACTTTC; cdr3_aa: CASSLRGANVLTF
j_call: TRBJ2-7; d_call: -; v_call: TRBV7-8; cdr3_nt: TGTGCCAGCAGCGGACAGCAATTAACCTACGAGCAGTACTTC; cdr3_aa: CASSGQQLTYEQYF
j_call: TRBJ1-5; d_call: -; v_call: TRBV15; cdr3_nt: TGTGCCACCAGCAGGGGGATAGGGGAGCCCCAGCATTTT; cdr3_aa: CATSRGIGEPQHF
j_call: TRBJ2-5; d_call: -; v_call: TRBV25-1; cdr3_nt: TGTGCCAGCAGTGAATCTCACCAGGGGGGGACCCAGTACTTC; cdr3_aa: CASSESHQGGTQYF
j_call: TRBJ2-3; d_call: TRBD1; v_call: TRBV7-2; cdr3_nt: TGTGCCAGCAGGGACCGACAGGGGGCAGATACGCAGTATTTT; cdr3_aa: CASRDRQGADTQYF
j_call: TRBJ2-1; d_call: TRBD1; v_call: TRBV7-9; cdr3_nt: TGTGCCAGCAGCCACACAGACAGGGGTCACGGTGAGCAGTTCTTC; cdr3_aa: CASSHTDRGHGEQFF
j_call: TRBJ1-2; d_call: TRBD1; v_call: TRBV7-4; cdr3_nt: TGTGCCAGCAGCTGCCGGACAGGGGAGAGGAATGGCTACACCTTC; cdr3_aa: CASSCRTGERNGYTF
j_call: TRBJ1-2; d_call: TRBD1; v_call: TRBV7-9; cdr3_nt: TGTGCCAGCAGCCCGGGACAGGGCCTATATGGCTACACCTTC; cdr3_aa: CASSPGQGLYGYTF